This T cell receptor beta chain was profiled in a study of shared clonotypes between healthy human individuals. Study outcomes and limitations: Sharing across four donors was highest in naive CD4 (about 5%) and lowest in memory CD8 (approximately 0.4%). Naive subsets generally had larger estimated richness than memory subsets. The four-donor shared clonotypes exceeded non-shared clonotypes in generation probability, with non-shared ones scoring lower.

Deep was the level at which the assay was run. Only in-frame clones appear in the TCRdb table, and some are missing; sequencing was by immunoSEQ multiplex PCR. The table shows more than 2 million clones, with just over 90% occurring only once. Regarding this clone: The antigen is undetermined.

The ends were cut back, 3 bases at V and 6 bases at J, with 15 bases in the middle. CDR1 and CDR2 from the germline V gene are LNHNV and YYDKDF (reference sequence). The length of the CDR3 is 15 residues. CD45RO-negative cells were positively selected for CCR7, leaving out terminally differentiated effector memory CD45RA+ cells. The sequence came from a young man in good health. Some clones in this sample may be carry-over from other donors' samples. The sequenced sample was naive CD8+ T cells from PBMCs. The J gene is TRBJ1-5, the V gene TRBV15; D perhaps matches TRBD1 (6 bases). CDR3 in DNA: TGTGCCACCAGCAGGCACAGAGGGGGTTCTCAGCCCCAGCATTTT. It codes for CATSRHRGGSQPQHF.